These T cell receptor beta chains were read from a single sample in a study of PD-L1 blockade in urothelial cancer. Repertoires were generated with immunoSEQ multiplex PCR, while TCRdb's copy carries only in-frame clones and drops some. The data contain some 40,000 clones, approximately 83% of them singletons. The sample consisted of PBMCs, taken around atezolizumab (anti-PD-L1) treatment. The source of these receptors is a man in his sixties with urothelial cancer. Each CDR3 is given with its conserved first and last residue. Each record gives: clone size, J gene, V gene, CDR3 protein. The size of a clone is reported for some rows only, either as once, few or many, or as a class for expanded clones.

>NA|TRBJ2-7|TRBV15
CATSRDSSYEQYF
>few|TRBJ2-6|TRBV7-9
CASSLSSGANVLTF
>NA|TRBJ1-2|TRBV18
CASSPDRNYGYTF
>NA|TRBJ1-1|TRBV4-1
CASSLAPTGRGTEAFF
>NA|TRBJ2-5|TRBV5-1
CASAKKGLAGGPGETQYF
>NA|TRBJ2-7|TRBV28
CATRTGTYEQYF
>NA|TRBJ1-2|TRBV2
CASSAGTGDYTF
>NA|TRBJ1-2|TRBV7-8
CASSPDRGPGYTF
>NA|TRBJ2-7|TRBV7-2
CASSPPGTGEVGQYF
>once|TRBJ2-3|TRBV7-9
CASSFLRGNTDTQYF
>NA|TRBJ2-5|TRBV7-2
CASSLHGTWETQYF
>NA|TRBJ2-1|TRBV30
CAWRLAGGQGEQFF
>NA|TRBJ1-5|TRBV7-9
CASSFSWTGDPLSNQPQHF
>NA|TRBJ2-2|TRBV19
CASKAGTGDFSGELFF
>NA|TRBJ2-7|TRBV15
CATSPGPIGGVNEQYF
>NA|TRBJ2-2|TRBV6-5
CASSYSAGLNTGELFF
>NA|TRBJ1-2|TRBV27
CASSHGDSYGYTF
>NA|TRBJ2-2|TRBV6-6
CASSYLNTGELFF
>NA|TRBJ1-6|TRBV2
CASSAQASTNSPLHF
>NA|TRBJ2-3|TRBV7-2
CASSFGLAGGEVITDTQYF
>NA|TRBJ1-1|TRBV14
CASSQDAVNTEAFF
>NA|TRBJ1-1|TRBV29-1
CSASDRTNTEAFF
>once|TRBJ2-1|TRBV5-1
CASSSGTGINEQFF
>NA|TRBJ1-5|TRBV10-3
CAISVDNSNQPQHF
>NA|TRBJ2-2|TRBV5-1
CASSLADFLQGYTGELFF